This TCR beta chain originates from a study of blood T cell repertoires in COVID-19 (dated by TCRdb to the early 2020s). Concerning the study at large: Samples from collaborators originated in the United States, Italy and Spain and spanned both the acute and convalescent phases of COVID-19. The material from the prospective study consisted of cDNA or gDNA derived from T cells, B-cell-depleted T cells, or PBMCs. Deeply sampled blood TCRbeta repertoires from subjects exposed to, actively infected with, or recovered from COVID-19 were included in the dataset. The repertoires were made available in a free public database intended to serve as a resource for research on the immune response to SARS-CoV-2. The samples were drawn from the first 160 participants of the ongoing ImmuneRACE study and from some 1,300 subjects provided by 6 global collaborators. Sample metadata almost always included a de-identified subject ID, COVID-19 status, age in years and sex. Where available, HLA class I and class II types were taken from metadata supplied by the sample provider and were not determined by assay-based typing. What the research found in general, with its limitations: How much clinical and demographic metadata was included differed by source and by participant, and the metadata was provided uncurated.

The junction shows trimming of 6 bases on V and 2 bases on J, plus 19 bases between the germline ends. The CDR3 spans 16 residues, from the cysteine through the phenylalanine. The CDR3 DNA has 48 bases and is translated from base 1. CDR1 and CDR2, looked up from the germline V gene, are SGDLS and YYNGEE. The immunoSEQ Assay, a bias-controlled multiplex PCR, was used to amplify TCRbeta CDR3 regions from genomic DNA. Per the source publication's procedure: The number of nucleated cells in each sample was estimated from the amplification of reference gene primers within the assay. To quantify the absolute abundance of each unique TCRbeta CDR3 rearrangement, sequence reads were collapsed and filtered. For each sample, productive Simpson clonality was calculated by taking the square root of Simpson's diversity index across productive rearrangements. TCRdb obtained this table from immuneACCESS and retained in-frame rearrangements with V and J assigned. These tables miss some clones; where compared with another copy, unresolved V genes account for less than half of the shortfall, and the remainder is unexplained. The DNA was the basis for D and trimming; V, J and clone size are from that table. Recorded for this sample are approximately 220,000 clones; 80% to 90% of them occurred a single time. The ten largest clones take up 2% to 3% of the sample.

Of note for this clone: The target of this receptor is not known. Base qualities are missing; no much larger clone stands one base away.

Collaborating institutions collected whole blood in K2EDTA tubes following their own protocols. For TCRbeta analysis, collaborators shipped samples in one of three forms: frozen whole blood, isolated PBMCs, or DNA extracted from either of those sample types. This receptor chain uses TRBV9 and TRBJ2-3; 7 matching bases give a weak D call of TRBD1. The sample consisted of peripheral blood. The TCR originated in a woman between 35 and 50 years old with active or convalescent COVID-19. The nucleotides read TGTGCCAGCATCAAGGGGCAGGGGGGTAACACAGATACGCAGTATTTT. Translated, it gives CASIKGQGGNTDTQYF.